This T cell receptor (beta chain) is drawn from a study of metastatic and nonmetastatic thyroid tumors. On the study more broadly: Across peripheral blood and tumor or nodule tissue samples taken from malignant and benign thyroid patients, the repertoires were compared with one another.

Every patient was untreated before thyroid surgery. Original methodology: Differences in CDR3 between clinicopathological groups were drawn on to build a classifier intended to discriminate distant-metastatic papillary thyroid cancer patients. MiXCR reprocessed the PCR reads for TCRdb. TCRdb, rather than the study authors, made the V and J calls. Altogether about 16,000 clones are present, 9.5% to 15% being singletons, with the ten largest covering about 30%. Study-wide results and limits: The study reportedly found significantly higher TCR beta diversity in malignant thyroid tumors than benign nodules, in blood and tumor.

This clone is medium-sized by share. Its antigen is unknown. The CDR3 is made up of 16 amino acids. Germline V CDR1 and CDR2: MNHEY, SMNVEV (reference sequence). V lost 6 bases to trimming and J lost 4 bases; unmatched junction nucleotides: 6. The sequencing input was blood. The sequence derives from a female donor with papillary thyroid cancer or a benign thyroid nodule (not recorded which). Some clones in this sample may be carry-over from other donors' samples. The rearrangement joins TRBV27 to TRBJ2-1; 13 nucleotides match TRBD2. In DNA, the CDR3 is TGTGCCAGCAGCATTCAACTAGCGGGGGGGTACAATGAGCAGTTCTTC. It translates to CASSIQLAGGYNEQFF.